These 24 T cell receptor beta chains came from one sample sequenced in a study of blood T cell repertoires in COVID-19. The protocol was immunoSEQ multiplex PCR, while the TCRdb copy is restricted to in-frame clones and leaves out a portion. The sample includes under 250,000 clones, roughly 80% of them seen just once. Sequencing was performed on peripheral blood. The receptors were sampled from a woman between 70 and 85 years old with acute or convalescent COVID-19.

The chain couples TRBV5-1 to TRBJ2-5; 9 bases are shared with TRBD2. V lost 7 bases, J lost 1 base, and 5 bases stayed unmatched. The CDR3 is 14 amino acids. Germline V gene lookup returns CDR1 SGHRS and CDR2 YFSETQ. DNA for the CDR3: TGCGCCAGCTTCAGCGGGGGGATCCAAGAGACCCAGTACTTC. This gives the protein CASFSGGIQETQYF.

This clone was seen many times. The V and J genes are TRBV3-1 (or the pseudogene TRBV3-2) and TRBJ2-1, with a possible D match to TRBD1 (6 bases). Between the trimmed V and J ends, which lost 0 bases and 4 bases, there was a span of 16 bases. This CDR3 comprises 17 residues. The V gene's germline CDR1 is LGHDT and CDR2 YNNKEL (reference sequence). CDR3: CASSQDPVGGQYNEQFF. In nucleotides, the CDR3 is TGTGCCAGCAGCCAAGATCCCGTTGGGGGCCAATACAATGAGCAGTTCTTC.

The DNA of the CDR3 is TGTGCCAGCAGCTTGGACGGGGGGGCCACGGGTACGCAGTATTTT. Residues: CASSLDGGATGTQYF. The chain has TRBV5-4 and TRBJ2-3, with 8 bases identical to TRBD2. The CDR3 sequence is 15 residues long. The V segment lost 0 bases and the J segment 8 bases; nucleotides outside the gene matches: 8. Germline CDR1 SGHNT, CDR2 YYREEE (reference sequence).

There are a few counts of this clone. The rearrangement links TRBV10-3 to TRBJ2-3, with TRBD2 matching 10 bases. Germline CDR1 and CDR2: ENHRY and SYGVKD. Trimming removed 0 bases from V and 3 bases from J; junction bases left unmatched: 9. The CDR3 is 18 residues long. CDR3 amino acids: CAISESPSGGSKTDTQYF. Here the CDR3 DNA reads TGTGCCATCAGTGAGTCGCCTAGCGGGGGCTCTAAGACAGATACGCAGTATTTT.

This chain uses TRBV11-2 with TRBJ1-3; possibly TRBD1 for D (5 bases). V was cut by 2 bases and J by 2 bases, with 13 bases left in between. The CDR3 spans 16 residues. Germline V gene data show CDR1 as SGHAT and CDR2 as FQNNGV. This chain's CDR3 is CASSLYRTNAGNTIYF. CDR3 sequence (DNA): TGTGCCAGCAGCTTATACAGGACGAATGCTGGAAACACCATATATTTT.

The chain has TRBV7-9 and TRBJ2-7; perhaps TRBD2 as D (6 bases). Looked up from germline, CDR1 is SEHNR and CDR2 is FQNEAQ (reference sequence). The V end lost 5 bases, the J end lost 2 bases, and 16 bases lay between the germline ends. This CDR3 has 15 amino acids. CDR3: CASSLRLGGTYEQYV. CDR3 nucleotides: TGTGCCAGCAGCCTACGCCTGGGCGGGACCTACGAGCAGTACGTC.

The rearrangement links TRBV7-2 to TRBJ2-4; D uncertain. The V end lost 3 bases, the J end lost 1 base, and 19 bases lay between the germline ends. The germline CDR1 and CDR2 sequences are SGHTA and FQGNSA. This CDR3 has 18 residues. The DNA of the CDR3 is TGTGCCAGCAGCTTCTTCCCAGGTTCGCAGGCCGCCAAAAACATTCAGTACTTC. As protein: CASSFFPGSQAAKNIQYF.

Comment on this clone: The identical CDR3 is also encoded by other nucleotide sequences in the sample. The CDR3 sequence: CASSLVGGGETQYF. CDR3 DNA sequence: TGCGCCAGCAGCTTGGTCGGGGGGGGAGAGACCCAGTACTTC. V and J are TRBV5-1 and TRBJ2-5, with TRBD2 identical over 8 bases. The CDR3 runs to 14 residues. Germline CDR1 and CDR2: SGHRS and YFSETQ. V dropped 0 bases and J dropped 4; count of bases not matched to a gene: 2. Variable domain in full (rest from reference TRBV5-1 and TRBJ2-5): KAGVTQTPRYLIKTRGQQVTLSCSPISGHRSVSWYQQTPGQGLQFLFEYFSETQRNKGNFPGRFSGRQFSNSRSEMNVSTLELGDSALYLCASSLVGGGETQYFGPGTRLLVL.

This clone was picked up one time. V usage is TRBV2 and J usage is TRBJ2-3, with D uncertain. The CDR3 covers 14 residues. V was pared by 5 bases and J by 3 bases, with 12 bases between. Germline-derived CDR1 and CDR2 are SNHLY and FYNNEI. CDR3 region: CASSILVGTDTQYF. The CDR3 nucleotides read TGTGCCAGCAGTATCCTAGTCGGAACAGATACGCAGTATTTT. The full variable domain, in which reference TRBV2 and TRBJ2-3 provide the parts outside the CDR3, is EPEVTQTPSHQVTQMGQEVILRCVPISNHLYFYWYRQILGQKVEFLVSFYNNEISEKSEIFDDQFSVERPDGSNFTLKIRSTKLEDSAMYFCASSILVGTDTQYFGPGTRLTVL.

The chain combines TRBV5-1 with TRBJ1-1; 7 bases are a match to TRBD1. The CDR3 contains 16 residues. After removal of 7 bases from V and 4 bases from J, the junction contained 16 bases not matched to a gene. Germline V CDR1 and CDR2: SGHRS, YFSETQ. CDR3 in amino acids: CASRELERGLGTEAFF. CDR3 DNA sequence: TGCGCCAGCCGAGAGCTAGAGAGGGGGCTGGGCACTGAAGCTTTCTTT.

The gene calls are TRBV15 and TRBJ2-7; TRBD1 aligns across 9 bases. The germline CDR1 and CDR2 sequences are LNHNV and YYDKDF (reference sequence). CDR3 length: 14 amino acids. The J segment lost 6 bases and the V segment lost 1 base, leaving 4 bases of the junction unmatched. DNA of the CDR3: TGTGCCACCAGCAGAGGGGGGACAGGGAGCGAGCAGTACTTC. Its translation is CATSRGGTGSEQYF.

The gene calls are TRBV7-9 and TRBJ1-6; 9 bases align to TRBD1. This CDR3 has 16 amino acids. Trimming cost V 5 bases and J 7 bases; bases outside gene matches: 9. The germline V gene has CDR1 SEHNR and CDR2 FQNEAQ (reference sequence). The CDR3 DNA sequence: TGTGCCAGCAGCATTACTCCGGGACAGGGAAATTCACCCCTCCACTTT. Its translation: CASSITPGQGNSPLHF.

V gene TRBV6-5 combines with J gene TRBJ1-5, with D maybe TRBD1 (6 bases). This CDR3 spans 11 amino acids. Trimming took 4 bases from V and 8 from J, leaving 6 bases between them. Germline loops: CDR1 MNHEY, CDR2 SVGAGI. The CDR3 DNA sequence: TGTGCCAGCAGTTCAGGGGAGCCCCAGCATTTT. Its translation is CASSSGEPQHF.

The chain uses TRBV9 and TRBJ2-1; D is uncertain. The CDR3 contains 13 residues. CDR1 is SGDLS and CDR2 is YYNGEE in the germline V gene. V dropped 2 bases and J dropped 6 bases, with 9 bases sitting between them. The CDR3 loop reads CASSVQTGNEQFF. DNA of the CDR3: TGTGCCAGCAGCGTGCAGACGGGCAATGAGCAGTTCTTC.

CDR3 sequence: CASSLDRGGYTF. The CDR3 DNA reads TGCGCCAGCAGCTTGGACAGGGGAGGCTACACCTTC. The chain uses TRBV5-1 and TRBJ1-2, with 7 bases matching TRBD1. The length of the CDR3 is 12 residues. The V and J ends lost 0 bases and 8 bases, in that order; junction bases with no gene match: 1. CDR1 SGHRS and CDR2 YFSETQ come from the germline V gene.

The J gene is TRBJ2-2, the V gene TRBV2; 12 nucleotides agree with TRBD2. V trimming: 4 bases; J trimming: 6 bases; junction bases outside the gene matches: 9. CDR3 length: 17 amino acids. From germline, CDR1 is SNHLY and CDR2 FYNNEI. CDR3 in amino acids: CASSATRLAGGPGELFF. The DNA of the CDR3 is TGTGCCAGCAGTGCTACGAGGCTAGCGGGGGGGCCCGGGGAGCTGTTTTTT.

The V gene is TRBV28, the J gene TRBJ2-1; 10 bases are shared with TRBD2. Trimming cost V 3 bases and J 2 bases; bases outside gene matches: 7. In germline, CDR1 is MDHEN, CDR2 SYDVKM. The CDR3 runs to 17 residues. The CDR3 sequence is CASSLFDLAGAYNEQFF. CDR3 in DNA: TGTGCCAGCAGTTTGTTTGATCTAGCGGGGGCCTACAATGAGCAGTTCTTC.

The DNA of the CDR3 is TGTGCCACCAGCAGCCCACCGGGACTTAGAACAGATACGCAGTATTTT. Amino acid sequence: CATSSPPGLRTDTQYF. The chain uses TRBV15 and TRBJ2-3, with D possibly matching TRBD2 (6 bases). This CDR3 is 16 amino acids long. Trimming pared 3 bases from V and 3 bases from J, leaving 16 bases between. Per germline, CDR1 LNHNV and CDR2 YYDKDF (reference sequence).

The chain joins TRBV29-1 to TRBJ1-2; the D is unclear. Trimming removed 4 bases from V and 8 bases from J, with 17 bases in between. The CDR3 is 13 residues long. Germline V gives CDR1 SQVTM, CDR2 ANQGSEA. Written as DNA, the CDR3 is TGCAGCGTTGGATTGAGTTCCCGGAGCGGCTACACCTTC. Translating gives CSVGLSSRSGYTF.

The genes are TRBV18 and TRBJ2-2; a possible D gene is TRBD1 (6 bases). Germline V gives CDR1 KGHSH, CDR2 LQKENI. Trimming cost V 2 bases and J 1 base, with 8 bases left between them. There are 15 residues in the CDR3. The CDR3 spells CASSPGQLNTGELFF. As DNA, the CDR3 is TGTGCCAGCTCACCAGGACAGTTGAACACCGGGGAGCTGTTTTTT.

With regard to this clone: One end of the junction fails to match germline, which may point to a read error. The rearrangement joins TRBV10-1 to TRBJ2-5, with D maybe TRBD2 (5 bases). Germline lookup yields CDR1 WNHNN and CDR2 SYGVQD (reference sequence). This CDR3 region has 11 residues. In DNA, the CDR3 is TGCGCCAGCAGTGATGGGAGACATGTAGACTTC. Translating it yields CASSDGRHVDF.

The chain is built from TRBV6-5 and TRBJ2-2; 8 nucleotides agree with TRBD2. CDR1 MNHEY and CDR2 SVGAGI come from the germline V gene. V gave up 4 bases and J gave up 6 bases; unmatched junction bases: 7. The CDR3 is 15 amino acids. CDR3 DNA sequence: TGTGCCAGCAGTTCCGGGGGGGCCGGCCCCGGGGAGCTGTTTTTT. It specifies CASSSGGAGPGELFF.

The chain links TRBV29-1 to TRBJ2-1, with a weak D call TRBD1 (6 bases). With 5 bases removed from V and 3 bases from J, the gap between germline ends came to 11 bases. The germline gives CDR1 SQVTM, CDR2 ANQGSEA. This CDR3 has 13 amino acids. CDR3 sequence: CSVQGRFYNEQFF. CDR3 in DNA: TGCAGCGTTCAGGGGCGCTTCTACAATGAGCAGTTCTTC.

The chain carries TRBV7-4 and TRBJ1-4, with D perhaps matching TRBD1 (5 bases). V lost 1 base and J lost 3, with 12 bases in between. From germline, CDR1 is SGHVT and CDR2 SQSDAQ. This CDR3 is 16 amino acids long. The CDR3 coding sequence is TGTGCCAGCAGCTTAGTTGCCGGACAAGCTAATGAAAAACTGTTTTTT. It specifies CASSLVAGQANEKLFF.